The entry below gives a single T cell receptor (beta chain) sequence along with its context. No antigen is known for it. The data were taken from a study of regulatory T cells in long-lasting Graves disease. In the study overall: Graves' patients, diagnosed recently, had received antithyroid drugs under 3 months. The study, taken as a whole, reports: The small sample size may have reduced accuracy. Only peripheral blood was studied, not thyroid tissue.

Indicated time point: newly diagnosed GD, antithyroid drugs for less than 3 months. Extracted RNA from PBMCs served as the source of the TCR library. This CDR3 spans 14 amino acids. V was pared by 0 bases and J by 3 bases, with 6 bases between. Germline CDR1 SGHRS, CDR2 YFSETQ. In building TCR beta libraries, iRepertoire HTBI primers were used together with Arm-PCR of CDR3 regions. From the multiplex PCR reads, TCRdb called clonotypes with MiXCR, one entry per CDR3 protein. The data hold fewer than 550,000 distinct CDR3 sequences, with over 15% observed a single time. The same sample was also used in a study of T cells in Graves' hyperthyroidism and ophthalmopathy. That report notes: First-round RT-PCR of the TCR CDR3 relied on the HTBI primer set.

The clonotype comes from a woman aged 18-29 years with Graves disease. This specimen consisted of peripheral blood mononuclear cells (PBMCs), obtained at new diagnosis, from a patient treated with antithyroid drugs. The J gene is TRBJ1-4, the V gene TRBV5-1; D gene uncertain. The DNA of the CDR3 is TGCGCCAGCAGCTTGGTCGGGGCTAATGAAAAACTGTTTTTT. It codes for CASSLVGANEKLFF.